The T cell receptor beta chain under discussion was sequenced for a study of shared clonotypes between healthy human individuals. Study outcomes and limitations: It was the non-shared clonotypes that had lower generation probabilities than clonotypes shared by all four donors.

Authors' analysis steps: Filtering differed, since immunoSEQ gave only junction sequences and no quality scores. Assay used: immunoSEQ multiplex PCR; TCRdb lists only in-frame clones, some missing. V, J and clone size were drawn from that table, and D and trimming were deduced from the DNA. The table lists approximately 2.4 million clones, under 97% of them singletons. The CDR3 sequence is 13 residues long. CDR1 MNHNY and CDR2 SVGAGI come from the germline V gene (reference sequence). Germline trimming cut 6 bases from V and 1 base from J; bases unmatched to any gene: 3. Note on this clone: Its antigen is not identified.

The chain joins TRBV6-6 to TRBJ2-7; 7 nucleotides match TRBD2. Input material: naive CD4+ T cells sorted from blood. Documented subset: CD45RA+ positively selected. This receptor was obtained from a man aged 18 to 30 in good health. The CDR3 sequence is CASSGGGSYEQYF. The DNA of the CDR3 is TGTGCCAGCAGCGGGGGAGGGTCCTACGAGCAGTACTTC.